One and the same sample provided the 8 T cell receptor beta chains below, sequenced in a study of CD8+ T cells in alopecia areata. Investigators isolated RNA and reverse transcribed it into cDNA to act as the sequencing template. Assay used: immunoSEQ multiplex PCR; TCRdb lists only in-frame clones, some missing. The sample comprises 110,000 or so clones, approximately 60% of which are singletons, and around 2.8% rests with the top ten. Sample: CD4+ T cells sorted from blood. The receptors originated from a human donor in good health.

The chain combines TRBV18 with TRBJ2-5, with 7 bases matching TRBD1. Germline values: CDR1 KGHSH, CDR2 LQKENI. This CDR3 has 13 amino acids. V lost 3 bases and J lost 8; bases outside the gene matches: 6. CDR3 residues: CASSPGTEGTQYF. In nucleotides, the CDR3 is TGTGCCAGCTCACCCGGGACAGAAGGAACCCAGTACTTC.

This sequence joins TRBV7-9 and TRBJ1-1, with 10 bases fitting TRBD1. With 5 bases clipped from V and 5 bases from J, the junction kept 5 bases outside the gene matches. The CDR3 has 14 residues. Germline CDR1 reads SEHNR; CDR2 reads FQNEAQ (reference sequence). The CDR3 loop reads CASSPGQGRTEAFF. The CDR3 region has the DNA TGTGCCAGCAGCCCGGGACAGGGGAGAACTGAAGCTTTCTTT. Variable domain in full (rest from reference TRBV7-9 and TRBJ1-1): DTGVSQNPRHKITKRGQNVTFRCDPISEHNRLYWYRQTLGQGPEFLTYFQNEAQLEKSRLLSDRFSAERPKGSFSTLEIQRTEQGDSAMYLCASSPGQGRTEAFFGQGTRLTVV.

The CDR3 DNA follows: TGCAGCGTTGGTAATAGCCTCACCACCGGGGAGCTGTTTTTT. Translation: CSVGNSLTTGELFF. This chain uses TRBV29-1 with TRBJ2-2; no reliable D call. Germline V gene data show CDR1 as SQVTM and CDR2 as ANQGSEA. The CDR3 totals 14 residues. V was trimmed by 4 bases and J by 4 bases, leaving 13 bases between them.

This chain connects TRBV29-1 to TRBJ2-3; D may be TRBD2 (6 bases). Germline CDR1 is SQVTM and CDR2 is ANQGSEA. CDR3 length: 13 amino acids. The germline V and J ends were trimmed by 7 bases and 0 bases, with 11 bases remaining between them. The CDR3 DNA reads TGCAGCGCAGGCGGGGTTAGCACAGATACGCAGTATTTT. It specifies CSAGGVSTDTQYF.

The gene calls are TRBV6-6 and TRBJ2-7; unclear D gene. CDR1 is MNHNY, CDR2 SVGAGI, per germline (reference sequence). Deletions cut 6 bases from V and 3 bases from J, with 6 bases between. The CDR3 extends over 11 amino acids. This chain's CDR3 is CASRGDYEQYF. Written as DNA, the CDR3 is TGTGCCAGCAGGGGTGACTACGAGCAGTACTTC.

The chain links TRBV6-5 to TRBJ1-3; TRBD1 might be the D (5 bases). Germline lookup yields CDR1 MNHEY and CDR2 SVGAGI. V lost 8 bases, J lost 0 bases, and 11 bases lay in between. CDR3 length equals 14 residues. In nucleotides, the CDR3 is TGTGCCAGCTCCCAGGGAATCTCTGGAAACACCATATATTTT. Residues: CASSQGISGNTIYF.

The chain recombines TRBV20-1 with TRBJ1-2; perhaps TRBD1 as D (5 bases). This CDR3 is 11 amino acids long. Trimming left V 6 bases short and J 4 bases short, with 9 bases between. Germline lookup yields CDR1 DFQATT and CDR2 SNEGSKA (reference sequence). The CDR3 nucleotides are TGCAGTGCCGCAGGGTCCTATGGCTACACCTTC. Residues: CSAAGSYGYTF.

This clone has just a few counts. CDR3 loop: CASSVGWDSPYTF. As DNA, the CDR3 is TGTGCCAGCAGCGTGGGGTGGGACTCCCCCTACACCTTC. The rearrangement joins TRBV5-4 to TRBJ1-2; D may be TRBD1 (5 bases). V dropped 4 bases and J dropped 10 bases, with 17 bases sitting between them. The germline CDR1 and CDR2 sequences are SGHNT and YYREEE (reference sequence). The CDR3 covers 13 residues.